This entry lists 2 T cell receptor beta chains sequenced from one sample in a study of beta chain features in type 1 diabetes (dated by TCRdb to 2016 to 2019). What the work shows at the level of the full study, not this receptor alone: In all four CD4+ subsets, TCRB CDR3 length was moderately but significantly shorter in type 1 diabetes patients.

Libraries were built with the immunoSEQ multiplex PCR assay. All of the isolated RNA was reverse transcribed with the High Capacity cDNA Reverse Transcription Kit, so expressed TCRB transcripts were sequenced. TCRdb mirrors the immuneACCESS table, restricted to in-frame sequences. Some clones are absent from its copies; in checked studies, under half trace to an unresolved V gene, and the reason for the others is unknown. The sample has about 120,000 clones on record, about 18% of them singletons. Together, the top ten hold 2% to 3% of the sample. These receptors have no identified antigens. Sequencing was carried out using central memory CD4+ T cells from blood. These receptors came from a man aged 18 to 29 with type 1 diabetes.

This clone was picked up a small number of times. The chain recombines TRBV6-6 with TRBJ2-7; 9 bases line up with TRBD1. CDR3 length: 14 residues. Losses at the gene ends were 7 bases for V and 2 bases for J; bases not matched to a gene: 6. Per germline, CDR1 MNHNY and CDR2 SVGAGI (reference sequence). CDR3 sequence (DNA): TGTGCCAGCACCCTAGGGACAGGGCCCTACGAGCAGTACTTC. Translated: CASTLGTGPYEQYF.

This clone appeared many times. This chain joins TRBV27 and TRBJ1-6, with D tentatively TRBD1 (5 bases). V was trimmed by 3 bases and J by 14 bases, leaving 14 bases between them. The germline V gene has CDR1 MNHEY and CDR2 SMNVEV (reference sequence). The length of the CDR3 is 13 residues. This CDR3 is CASSFGGTLALHF. DNA for the CDR3: TGTGCCAGCAGTTTCGGGGGGACCTTGGCCCTCCACTTT.